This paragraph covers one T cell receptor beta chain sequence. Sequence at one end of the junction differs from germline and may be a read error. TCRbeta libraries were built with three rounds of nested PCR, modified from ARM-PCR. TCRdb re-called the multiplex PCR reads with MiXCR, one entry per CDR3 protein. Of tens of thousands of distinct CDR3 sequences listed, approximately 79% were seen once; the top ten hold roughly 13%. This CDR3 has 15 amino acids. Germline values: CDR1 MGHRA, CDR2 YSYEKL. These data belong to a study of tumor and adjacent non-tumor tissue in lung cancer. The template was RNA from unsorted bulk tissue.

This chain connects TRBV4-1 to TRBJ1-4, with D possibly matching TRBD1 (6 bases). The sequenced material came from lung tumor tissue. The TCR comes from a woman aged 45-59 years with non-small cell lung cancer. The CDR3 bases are TGCACCAGCGGCATTATACAGGGCTCCAATGAAAAACTGTTTTTT. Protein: CTSGIIQGSNEKLFF.